This entry describes one T cell receptor beta chain. Amplification used 60 Vbeta primers and 13 Jbeta primers. In the study's own analysis: Per a later analysis, the number of unique TCR beta chains was approximately 80 million, of which roughly 9.9 million were shared. Data came from immunoSEQ multiplex PCR; TCRdb stores just in-frame clones and leaves some out. V and J calls and clone size come straight from that table; D and trimming were deduced from the DNA. The sample has 130,000 or so clones; roughly three fifths are singletons. Trimming removed 3 bases from V and 4 bases from J; junction bases left unmatched: 3. CDR1 is SNHLY, CDR2 FYNNEI, per germline. This CDR3 has 14 residues. The data belong to a study of cytomegalovirus exposure and HLA in healthy donors.

The chain couples TRBV2 to TRBJ2-7; TRBD1 agrees at 10 bases. This TCR was recovered from a woman aged 35 to 49 in good health and CMV-seropositive. Input material: PBMCs. CDR3 in DNA: TGTGCCAGCAGTGACCAGGACAGGGGGTACGAGCAGTACTTC. It translates to CASSDQDRGYEQYF.